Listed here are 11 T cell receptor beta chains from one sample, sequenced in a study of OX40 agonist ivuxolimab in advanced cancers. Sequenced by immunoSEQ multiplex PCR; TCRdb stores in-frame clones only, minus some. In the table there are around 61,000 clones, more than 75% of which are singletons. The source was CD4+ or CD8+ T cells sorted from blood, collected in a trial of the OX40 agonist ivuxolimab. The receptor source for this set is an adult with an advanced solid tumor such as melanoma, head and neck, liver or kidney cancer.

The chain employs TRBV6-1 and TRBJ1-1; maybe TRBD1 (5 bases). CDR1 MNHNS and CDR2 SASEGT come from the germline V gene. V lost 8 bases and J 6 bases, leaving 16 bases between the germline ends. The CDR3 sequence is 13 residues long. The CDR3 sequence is CASAMRQKAEAFF. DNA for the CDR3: TGTGCCAGCGCCATGAGACAGAAAGCTGAAGCTTTCTTT.

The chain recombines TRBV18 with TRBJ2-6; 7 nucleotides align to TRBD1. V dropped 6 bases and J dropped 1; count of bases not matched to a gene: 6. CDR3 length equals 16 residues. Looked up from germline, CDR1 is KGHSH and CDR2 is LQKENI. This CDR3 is CASSPTGRSGANVLTF. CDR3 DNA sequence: TGTGCCAGCTCTCCGACAGGGCGGTCTGGGGCCAACGTCCTGACTTTC.

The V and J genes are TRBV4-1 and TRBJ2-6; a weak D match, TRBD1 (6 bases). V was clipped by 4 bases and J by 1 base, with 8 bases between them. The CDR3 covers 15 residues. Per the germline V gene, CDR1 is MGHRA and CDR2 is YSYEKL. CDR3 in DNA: TGCGCCAGCAGCCCACAGGGATCTGGGGCCAACGTCCTGACTTTC. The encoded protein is CASSPQGSGANVLTF.

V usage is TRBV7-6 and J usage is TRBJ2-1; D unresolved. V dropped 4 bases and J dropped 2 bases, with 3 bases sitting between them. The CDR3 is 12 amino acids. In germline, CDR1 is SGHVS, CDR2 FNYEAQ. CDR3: CASSSPYNEQFF. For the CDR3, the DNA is TGTGCCAGCAGCTCCCCCTACAATGAGCAGTTCTTC.

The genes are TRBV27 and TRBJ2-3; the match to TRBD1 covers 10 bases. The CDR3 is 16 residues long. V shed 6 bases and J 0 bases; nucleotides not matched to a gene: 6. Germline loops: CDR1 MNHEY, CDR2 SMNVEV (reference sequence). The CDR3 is CASRLGDRGSTDTQYF. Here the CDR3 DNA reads TGTGCCAGCAGACTCGGGGACAGGGGAAGCACAGATACGCAGTATTTT.

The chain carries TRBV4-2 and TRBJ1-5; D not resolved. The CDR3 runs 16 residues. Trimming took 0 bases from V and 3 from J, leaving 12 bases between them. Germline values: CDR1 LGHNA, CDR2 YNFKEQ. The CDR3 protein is CASSQEALDTNQPQHF. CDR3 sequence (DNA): TGTGCCAGCAGCCAAGAAGCCCTGGATACCAATCAGCCCCAGCATTTT.

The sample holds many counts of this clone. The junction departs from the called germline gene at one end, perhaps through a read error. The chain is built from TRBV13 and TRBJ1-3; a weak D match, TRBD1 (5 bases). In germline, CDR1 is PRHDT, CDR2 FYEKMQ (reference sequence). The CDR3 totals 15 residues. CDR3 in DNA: TGTGCCAGCAGCATAGGGGTCTACTCTGGAAACACCATATATTTT. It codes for CASSIGVYSGNTIYF.

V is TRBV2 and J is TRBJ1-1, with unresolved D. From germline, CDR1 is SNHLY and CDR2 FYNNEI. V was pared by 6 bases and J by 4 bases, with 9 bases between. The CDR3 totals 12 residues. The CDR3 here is CASRSEGTEAFF. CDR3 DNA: TGTGCCAGCAGGTCCGAGGGCACTGAAGCTTTCTTT.

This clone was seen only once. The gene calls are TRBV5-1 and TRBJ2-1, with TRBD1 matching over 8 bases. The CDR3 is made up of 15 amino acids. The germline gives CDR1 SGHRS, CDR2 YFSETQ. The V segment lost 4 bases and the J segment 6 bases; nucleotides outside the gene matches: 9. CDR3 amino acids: CASSALGTGGNEQFF. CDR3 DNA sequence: TGCGCCAGCAGCGCCCTCGGGACAGGAGGCAATGAGCAGTTCTTC.

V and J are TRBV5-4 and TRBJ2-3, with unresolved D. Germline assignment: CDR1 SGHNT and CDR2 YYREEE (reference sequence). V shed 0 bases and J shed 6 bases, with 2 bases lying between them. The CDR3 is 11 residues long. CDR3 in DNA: TGTGCCAGCAGCTTGGAGGATACGCAGTATTTT. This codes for CASSLEDTQYF.

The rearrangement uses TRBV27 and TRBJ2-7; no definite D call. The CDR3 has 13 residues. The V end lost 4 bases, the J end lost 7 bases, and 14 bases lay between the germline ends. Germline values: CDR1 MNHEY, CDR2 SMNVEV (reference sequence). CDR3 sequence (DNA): TGTGCCAGCAGTTCCCACGCCCGCTCGGAGCAGTACTTC. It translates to CASSSHARSEQYF.